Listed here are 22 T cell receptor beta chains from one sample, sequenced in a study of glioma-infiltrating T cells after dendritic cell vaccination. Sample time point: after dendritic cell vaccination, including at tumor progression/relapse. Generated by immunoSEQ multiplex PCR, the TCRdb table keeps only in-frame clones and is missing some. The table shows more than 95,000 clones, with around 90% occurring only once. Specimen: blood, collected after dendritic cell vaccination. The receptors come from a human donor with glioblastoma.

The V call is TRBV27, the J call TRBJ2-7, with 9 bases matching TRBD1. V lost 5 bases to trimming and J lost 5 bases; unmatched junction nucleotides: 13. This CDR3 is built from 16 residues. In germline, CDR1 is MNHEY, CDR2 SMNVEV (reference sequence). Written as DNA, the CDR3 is TGTGCCAGCAGTCCCCCGTCCGGGACAGGGTTCGACGAGCAGTACTTC. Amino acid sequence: CASSPPSGTGFDEQYF.

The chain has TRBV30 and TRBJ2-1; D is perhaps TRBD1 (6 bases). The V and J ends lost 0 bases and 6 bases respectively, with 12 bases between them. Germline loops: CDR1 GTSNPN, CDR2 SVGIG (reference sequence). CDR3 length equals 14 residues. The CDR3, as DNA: TGTGCCTGGAGTGTAGGCCAGGGGAGCAATGAGCAGTTCTTC. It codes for CAWSVGQGSNEQFF.

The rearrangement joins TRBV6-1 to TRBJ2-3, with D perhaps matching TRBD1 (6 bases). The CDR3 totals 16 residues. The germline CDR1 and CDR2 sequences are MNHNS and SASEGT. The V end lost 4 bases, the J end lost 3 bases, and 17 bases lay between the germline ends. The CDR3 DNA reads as TGTGCCAGCAGTGGACACTGGGGGCGATCAACAGATACGCAGTATTTT. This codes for CASSGHWGRSTDTQYF.

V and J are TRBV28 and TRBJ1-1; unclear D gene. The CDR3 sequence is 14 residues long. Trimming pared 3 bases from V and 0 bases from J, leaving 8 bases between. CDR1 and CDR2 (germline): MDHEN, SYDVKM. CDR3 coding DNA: TGTGCCAGCAGTTTGCCAGACTTGAACACTGAAGCTTTCTTT. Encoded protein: CASSLPDLNTEAFF.

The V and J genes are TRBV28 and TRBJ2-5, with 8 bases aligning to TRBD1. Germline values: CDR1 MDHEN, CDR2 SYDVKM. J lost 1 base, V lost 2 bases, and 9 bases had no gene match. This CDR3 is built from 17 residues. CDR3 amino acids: CASSLQGASKAQETQYF. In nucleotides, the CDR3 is TGTGCCAGCAGTTTACAGGGGGCGAGTAAGGCCCAAGAGACCCAGTACTTC.

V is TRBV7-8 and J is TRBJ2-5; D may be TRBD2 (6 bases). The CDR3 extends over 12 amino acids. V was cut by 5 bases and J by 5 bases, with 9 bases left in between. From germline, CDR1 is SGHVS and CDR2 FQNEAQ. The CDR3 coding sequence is TGTGCCAGCAGCCCGGGAGTCGAGACCCAGTACTTC. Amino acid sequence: CASSPGVETQYF.

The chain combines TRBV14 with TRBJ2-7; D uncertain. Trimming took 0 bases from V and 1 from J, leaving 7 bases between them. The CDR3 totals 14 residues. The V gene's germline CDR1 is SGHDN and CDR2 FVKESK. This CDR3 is CASSQDIRSYEQYF. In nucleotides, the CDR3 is TGTGCCAGCAGCCAAGATATCAGGTCCTACGAGCAGTACTTC. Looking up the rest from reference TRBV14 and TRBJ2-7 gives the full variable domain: EAGVTQFPSHSVIEKGQTVTLRCDPISGHDNLYWYRRVMGKEIKFLLHFVKESKQDESGMPNNRFLAERTGGTYSTLKVQPAELEDSGVYFCASSQDIRSYEQYFGPGTRLTVT.

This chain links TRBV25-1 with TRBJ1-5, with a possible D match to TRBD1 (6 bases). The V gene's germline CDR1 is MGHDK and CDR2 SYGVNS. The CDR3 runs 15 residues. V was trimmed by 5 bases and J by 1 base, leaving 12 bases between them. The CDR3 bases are TGTGCCAGCAGTCCAGGGGAGGGAAGCAATCAGCCCCAGCATTTT. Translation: CASSPGEGSNQPQHF.

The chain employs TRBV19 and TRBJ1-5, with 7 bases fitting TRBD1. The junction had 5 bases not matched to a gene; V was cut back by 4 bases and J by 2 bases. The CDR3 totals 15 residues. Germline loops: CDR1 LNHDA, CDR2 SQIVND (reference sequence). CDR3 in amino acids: CASSTTGYGNQPQHF. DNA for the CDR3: TGTGCCAGTAGTACGACAGGGTATGGCAATCAGCCCCAGCATTTT.

CDR3 DNA: TGCGCCAGCAGCCGGCTCTTGGGGGGACAGCGATACGAGCAGTACTTC. Residues: CASSRLLGGQRYEQYF. The chain recombines TRBV5-1 with TRBJ2-7; D might be TRBD1 (7 bases). There are 16 residues in the CDR3. Trimming removed 4 bases at V and 4 bases at J, with 21 bases between. The germline gives CDR1 SGHRS, CDR2 YFSETQ.

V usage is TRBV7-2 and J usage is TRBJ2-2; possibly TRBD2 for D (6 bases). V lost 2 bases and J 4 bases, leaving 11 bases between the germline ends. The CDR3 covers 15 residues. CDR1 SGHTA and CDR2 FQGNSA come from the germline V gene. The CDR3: CASSLTTGATGELFF. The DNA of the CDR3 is TGTGCCAGCAGCTTAACGACGGGAGCCACCGGGGAGCTGTTTTTT.

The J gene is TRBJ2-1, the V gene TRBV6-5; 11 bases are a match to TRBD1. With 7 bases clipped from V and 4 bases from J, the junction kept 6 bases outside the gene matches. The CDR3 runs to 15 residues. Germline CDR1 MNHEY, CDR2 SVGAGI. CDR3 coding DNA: TGTGCCAGCAACCCCGGGACAGGGGGTTACAATGAGCAGTTCTTC. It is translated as CASNPGTGGYNEQFF.

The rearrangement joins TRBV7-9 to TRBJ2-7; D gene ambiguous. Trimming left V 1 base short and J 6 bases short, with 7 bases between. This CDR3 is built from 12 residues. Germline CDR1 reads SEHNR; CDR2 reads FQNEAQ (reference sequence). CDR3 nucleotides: TGTGCCAGCAGCTTAGGAGCTGCCGAGCAGTACTTC. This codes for CASSLGAAEQYF.

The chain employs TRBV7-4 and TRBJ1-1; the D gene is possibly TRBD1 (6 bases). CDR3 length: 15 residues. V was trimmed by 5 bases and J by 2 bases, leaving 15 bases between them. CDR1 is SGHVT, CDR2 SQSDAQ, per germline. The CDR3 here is CASSPRDKVNTEAFF. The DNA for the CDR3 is TGTGCCAGCAGCCCCCGGGACAAGGTTAACACTGAAGCTTTCTTT.

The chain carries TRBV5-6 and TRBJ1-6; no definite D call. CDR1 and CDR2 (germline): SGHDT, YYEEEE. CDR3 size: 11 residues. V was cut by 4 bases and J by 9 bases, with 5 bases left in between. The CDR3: CASSNGSPLHF. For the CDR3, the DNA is TGTGCCAGCAGCAACGGTTCACCCCTCCACTTT.

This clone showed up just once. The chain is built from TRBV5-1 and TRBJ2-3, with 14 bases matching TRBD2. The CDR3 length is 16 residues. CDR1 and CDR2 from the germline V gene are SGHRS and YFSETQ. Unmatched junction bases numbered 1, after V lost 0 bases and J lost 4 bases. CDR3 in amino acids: CASSLVGLAGADTQYF. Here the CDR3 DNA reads TGCGCCAGCAGCTTGGTGGGACTAGCGGGGGCAGATACGCAGTATTTT. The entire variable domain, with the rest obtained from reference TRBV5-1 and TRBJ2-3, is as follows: KAGVTQTPRYLIKTRGQQVTLSCSPISGHRSVSWYQQTPGQGLQFLFEYFSETQRNKGNFPGRFSGRQFSNSRSEMNVSTLELGDSALYLCASSLVGLAGADTQYFGPGTRLTVL.

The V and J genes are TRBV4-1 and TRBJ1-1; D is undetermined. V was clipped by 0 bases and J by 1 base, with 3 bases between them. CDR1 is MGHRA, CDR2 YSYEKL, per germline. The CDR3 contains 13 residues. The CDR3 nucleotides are TGCGCCAGCAGCCAAGATAGGAACACTGAAGCTTTCTTT. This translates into CASSQDRNTEAFF.

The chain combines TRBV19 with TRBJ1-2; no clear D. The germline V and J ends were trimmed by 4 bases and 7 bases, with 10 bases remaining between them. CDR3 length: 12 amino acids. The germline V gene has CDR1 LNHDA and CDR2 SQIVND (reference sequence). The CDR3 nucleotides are TGTGCCAGTAGTACCTTGTTGTCTGGCTACACCTTC. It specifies CASSTLLSGYTF.

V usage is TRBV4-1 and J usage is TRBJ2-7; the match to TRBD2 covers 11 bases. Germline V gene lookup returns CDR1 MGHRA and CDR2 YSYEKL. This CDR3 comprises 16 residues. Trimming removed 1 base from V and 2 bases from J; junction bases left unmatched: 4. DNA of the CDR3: TGCGCCAGCAGCCAAGCTACTAGCGGGAGTACCTACGAGCAGTACTTC. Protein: CASSQATSGSTYEQYF.

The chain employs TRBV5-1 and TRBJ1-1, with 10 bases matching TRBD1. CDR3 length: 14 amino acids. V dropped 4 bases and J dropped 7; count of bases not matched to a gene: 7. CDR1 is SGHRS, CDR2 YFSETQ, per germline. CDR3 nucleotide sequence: TGCGCCAGCAGCCCGACAGGGGGCGACGGTGAAGCTTTCTTT. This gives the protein CASSPTGGDGEAFF. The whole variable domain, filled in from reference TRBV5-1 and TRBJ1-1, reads KAGVTQTPRYLIKTRGQQVTLSCSPISGHRSVSWYQQTPGQGLQFLFEYFSETQRNKGNFPGRFSGRQFSNSRSEMNVSTLELGDSALYLCASSPTGGDGEAFFGQGTRLTVV.

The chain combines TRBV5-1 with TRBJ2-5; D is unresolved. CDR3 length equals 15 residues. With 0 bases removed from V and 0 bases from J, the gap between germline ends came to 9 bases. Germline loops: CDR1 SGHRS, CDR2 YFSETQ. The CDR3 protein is CASSLELLYQETQYF. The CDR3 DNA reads TGCGCCAGCAGCTTGGAACTACTGTACCAAGAGACCCAGTACTTC.

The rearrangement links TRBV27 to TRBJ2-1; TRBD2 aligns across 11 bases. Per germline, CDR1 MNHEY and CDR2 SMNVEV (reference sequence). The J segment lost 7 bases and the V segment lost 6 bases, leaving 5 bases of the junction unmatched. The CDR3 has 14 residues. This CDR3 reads CASRTGLAVNEQFF. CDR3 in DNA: TGTGCCAGCAGGACGGGACTAGCGGTTAATGAGCAGTTCTTC.